Below are 13 T cell receptor beta chains sequenced from a single sample in a study of shared clonotypes between healthy human individuals. Terminally differentiated effector memory CD45RA+ cells were left out of the naive CD8 fraction, which was CD45RO-negative and positively selected for CCR7. Method: immunoSEQ multiplex PCR; TCRdb's copy keeps in-frame clones and lacks some. This sample has about 870,000 clones, with 80% to 95% found just once. The sample was naive CD8+ T cells sorted from blood. The receptors were sampled from a man aged 25 to 40 in good health.

The V and J genes are TRBV5-8 and TRBJ2-6, with a tentative D call TRBD1 (6 bases). V was trimmed by 2 bases and J by 0 bases, leaving 12 bases between them. The germline CDR1 and CDR2 sequences are SGHTS and YDEGEE. The CDR3 is 17 amino acids. The CDR3 protein is CASSLGQLTSGANVLTF. CDR3 DNA sequence: TGTGCCAGCAGCTTAGGACAGTTAACCTCTGGGGCCAACGTCCTGACTTTC.

Regarding this clone: The same CDR3 is also encoded by other DNA sequences in this sample. The chain has TRBV18 and TRBJ2-1, with D unresolved. The CDR3 covers 15 residues. V was pared by 2 bases and J by 0 bases, with 8 bases between. The V gene's germline CDR1 is KGHSH and CDR2 LQKENI. The CDR3 sequence: CASSPDGSSYNEQFF. CDR3 nucleotides: TGTGCCAGCTCACCAGACGGTAGCTCCTACAATGAGCAGTTCTTC.

The rearrangement joins TRBV10-3 to TRBJ2-2; 11 nucleotides align to TRBD2. Germline trimming cut 3 bases from V and 0 bases from J; bases unmatched to any gene: 9. The CDR3 has 19 amino acids. Per the germline V gene, CDR1 is ENHRY and CDR2 is SYGVKD. The CDR3 loop is CAISDLEPTSGANTGELFF. In DNA, the CDR3 is TGTGCCATCAGTGACCTCGAACCGACTAGCGGGGCGAACACCGGGGAGCTGTTTTTT.

CDR3 coding DNA: TGTGCCACCAGCAGAGATCGGATCGGCGGGGGACCGAGGCAGTTCTTC. The encoded protein is CATSRDRIGGGPRQFF. The V gene is TRBV15, the J gene TRBJ2-1; the match to TRBD2 covers 7 bases. After removal of 0 bases from V and 12 bases from J, the junction contained 14 bases not matched to a gene. Germline CDR1 and CDR2: LNHNV and YYDKDF (reference sequence). The CDR3 has 16 amino acids.

J is TRBJ2-7 and V is TRBV28; 7 nucleotides agree with TRBD1. CDR3 size: 14 residues. The germline V gene has CDR1 MDHEN and CDR2 SYDVKM. With V trimmed by 8 bases and J by 1 base, 8 bases remained unmatched. CDR3 sequence reads: CASEIRDSSYEQYF. The CDR3 region has the DNA TGTGCCAGCGAAATCCGGGACAGTTCCTACGAGCAGTACTTC. The full variable domain, in which reference TRBV28 and TRBJ2-7 provide the parts outside the CDR3, is DVKVTQSSRYLVKRTGEKVFLECVQDMDHENMFWYRQDPGLGLRLIYFSYDVKMKEKGDIPEGYSVSREKKERFSLILESASTNQTSMYLCASEIRDSSYEQYFGPGTRLTVT.

The rearrangement uses TRBV7-6 and TRBJ2-5, with a weak D call TRBD2 (6 bases). The CDR3 sequence is 14 residues long. V gave up 5 bases and J gave up 3 bases, with 13 bases separating them. Germline lookup yields CDR1 SGHVS and CDR2 FNYEAQ. This CDR3 is CASSPRGGKETQYF. CDR3 nucleotide sequence: TGTGCCAGCAGCCCACGTGGAGGGAAAGAGACCCAGTACTTC.

This clone has just one count. This chain links TRBV29-1 with TRBJ2-7; 7 bases align to TRBD1. Looked up from germline, CDR1 is SQVTM and CDR2 is ANQGSEA. The CDR3 has 12 residues. Trimming cost V 6 bases and J 2 bases; bases outside gene matches: 4. CDR3 amino acids: CSVVTGAYEQYF. Written as DNA, the CDR3 is TGCAGCGTCGTCACAGGGGCCTACGAGCAGTACTTC.

The chain links TRBV27 to TRBJ2-1, with 7 bases fitting TRBD2. The germline gives CDR1 MNHEY, CDR2 SMNVEV (reference sequence). The CDR3 has 17 amino acids. V lost 2 bases to trimming and J lost 4 bases; unmatched junction nucleotides: 11. The CDR3, as DNA: TGTGCCAGCAGTTTAAGTGCGGCGGGAGTATCTTACAATGAGCAGTTCTTC. Its translation: CASSLSAAGVSYNEQFF.

The rearrangement joins TRBV15 to TRBJ1-1; no firm D call. V dropped 1 base and J dropped 3 bases, with 15 bases sitting between them. The CDR3 totals 16 residues. The germline gives CDR1 LNHNV, CDR2 YYDKDF (reference sequence). The CDR3 protein is CATSRGRKGGHTEAFF. The CDR3 DNA sequence: TGTGCCACCAGCAGAGGTCGGAAGGGCGGGCACACTGAAGCTTTCTTT.

The rearrangement uses TRBV29-1 and TRBJ2-7; D gene ambiguous. The CDR3 covers 13 residues. Germline V gene sequence: CDR1 SQVTM, CDR2 ANQGSEA. V shed 4 bases and J shed 0 bases, with 10 bases lying between them. CDR3 bases: TGCAGCGTTGGTAGGGTAAACTCCTACGAGCAGTACTTC. Its protein product is CSVGRVNSYEQYF.

This rearrangement joins TRBV4-3 to TRBJ2-2; 8 nucleotides line up with TRBD1. The CDR3 extends over 14 amino acids. Unmatched junction bases numbered 1, after V lost 1 base and J lost 6 bases. Germline values: CDR1 LGHNA, CDR2 YSLEER. The CDR3: CASSQAGGPGELFF. DNA of the CDR3: TGCGCCAGCAGCCAAGCAGGGGGCCCCGGGGAGCTGTTTTTT.

The chain combines TRBV19 with TRBJ2-1; D call uncertain. The CDR3 is 15 residues long. The germline V gene has CDR1 LNHDA and CDR2 SQIVND (reference sequence). V lost 5 bases, J lost 9 bases, and 20 bases lay in between. The CDR3 spells CASSAGLAAPPEQFF. The CDR3 nucleotides read TGTGCCAGTAGTGCCGGCTTGGCGGCCCCTCCTGAGCAGTTCTTC.

The V gene is TRBV2, the J gene TRBJ1-2; D is perhaps TRBD1 (6 bases). There are 17 residues in the CDR3. Trimming left V 0 bases short and J 8 bases short, with 22 bases between. Germline CDR1 SNHLY, CDR2 FYNNEI. CDR3 nucleotide sequence: TGTGCCAGCAGTGAAGCCTTCATAAGTACGGGGGCATGGGGCTACACCTTC. It yields the protein CASSEAFISTGAWGYTF. Using reference TRBV2 and TRBJ1-2 for the parts outside the CDR3, the full variable domain is EPEVTQTPSHQVTQMGQEVILRCVPISNHLYFYWYRQILGQKVEFLVSFYNNEISEKSEIFDDQFSVERPDGSNFTLKIRSTKLEDSAMYFCASSEAFISTGAWGYTFGSGTRLTVV.